This TCR beta chain was observed in a study of cytomegalovirus exposure and HLA in healthy donors (dated by TCRdb to about 2017). Background on the whole study: In an earlier analysis of under 600 of the donors, 276 Gb of sequence data and 90 million to 120 million unique TCR beta sequences from 180 million or so T cells were reported. An early release that covered more than 550 HLA-typed donors contained about 300 gigabases of sequencing data and 80 million or so unique TCR sequences. Among the approximately 430 genotyped donors, about 83% belonged to the genetic ancestry cluster associated with self-reported Caucasian donors. The study was designed to test whether signatures of past pathogen exposure could be identified by cataloging public T cell receptors. Using immunosequencing, the study profiled T cell repertoires from 640 or so subjects and related those repertoires to cytomegalovirus serostatus. Besides the first cohort of about 730 subjects, a separate validation cohort made up of 120 or so different subjects was used. To predict cytomegalovirus infection status, the study brought together high-throughput TCR immunosequencing, statistical association of individual TCRs with disease status, and machine learning. A later analysis re-analyzed previously published TCR beta repertoires from 650 to 800 donors and added high-resolution HLA genotyping to study TCR occurrence patterns. In the later analysis, no new phenotypic data were used to find candidate immune exposures; instead, reliance was placed on TCR beta sequences and their occurrence across donors. An earlier analysis of several hundred of the donors used high-throughput TCR beta sequencing to judge whether each TCR beta V gene segment behaved as functional or pseudogenic. Donor age, sex, ethnicity and CMV serostatus were compiled together with the repertoire data. Genome-wide SNP genotypes for about 60% of the roughly 670 donors were used in a later genetic analysis, which treated that subset as a discovery cohort. Every discovery cohort repertoire had been produced on one sequencing platform. HLA typing included class I and class II loci at four-digit resolution. Typing coverage varied by locus: roughly 629-640 donors for A, B, C, DRB1 and DQB1; approximately 560 for DQA1; more than 600 for DPA1; around 450 for DPB1. Because of strong linkage in the cohort, 4 to 6 DR-DQ haplotypes were treated as single units for association and clustering. Among roughly 400 genotyped donors of the cohort, an average of roughly 230,000 unique TCR beta nucleotide sequences was sequenced per donor, of which about 19% were non-productive.

Library preparation was by the immunoSEQ multiplex PCR assay. For the multiplex PCR, a mixture combining 60 forward primers for TCR Vbeta segments and 13 reverse primers for TCR Jbeta segments was used. The CDR3 region of rearranged TCR beta genes was amplified from genomic DNA by a multiplex PCR assay. Amplified TCR beta libraries were sequenced as 87-base-pair reads on the Illumina HiSeq System. The source study handled its data this way. A later analysis counted approximately 84 million unique TCR beta chains across the approximately 700 repertoires, and 10 million to 11 million of these chains were shared by at least two donors. Raw reads were error-corrected and collapsed into unique sequences with a nearest-neighbor algorithm that merged closely related sequences to remove PCR and sequencing errors. Alignment of CDR3 sequences to IMGT reference sequences was used to assign V, D and J gene segments. For a sequence to be retained, at least a six-nucleotide match to both a V gene segment and a J gene segment was required. Rearrangements were classified as productive when the CDR3 lacked stop codons and remained in frame with V and J, and all other rearrangements were classified as non-productive. Following IMGT convention, CDR3 was defined as the stretch from the second conserved V-encoded cysteine up to the conserved J-encoded phenylalanine. In an earlier analysis of some 550 of the donors, sequences lacking an unambiguous match to a single V gene segment were excluded. In an earlier analysis of approximately 550 of the donors, V segments were called functional above 56.7% productive rearrangements and were called segregating when the between-donor standard deviation exceeded 5%. A statistical classification framework was built to diagnose cytomegalovirus status from the catalog of TCR beta chain sequences. In a later analysis, V and J genes were assigned by comparing TCR nucleotide sequences against IMGT/GENE-DB human TR gene sequences. The TCRdist pipeline was used in a later analysis to assign CDR3 sequences and most-parsimonious VDJ recombination scenarios. In a later analysis, each TCR beta chain was defined by its CDR3 amino acid sequence together with its V-gene family, and reads lacking a unique V-gene family were excluded. A later analysis removed 592 highly shared, low-generation-probability nucleotide sequences to deal with suspected cross-contamination and a sequencing artifact. In a later analysis, a clonal expansion index for each public chain was calculated from normalized within-repertoire ranks of inferred template counts. Generation probabilities in a later analysis came from a VDJ recombination model fitted to out-of-frame rearrangements, and those results were checked against IGoR. In a later analysis, TCR-TCR, TCR-HLA and TCR-CMV co-occurrence was scored with hypergeometric tests, and a repertoire-size bias correction was applied to TCR pairs. A later analysis estimated false discovery rates by permuting HLA or CMV assignments 20 times. A later analysis grouped co-occurring TCRs with DBSCAN, adding TCRdist sequence similarity when clustering within HLA-allele-positive subsets. Repertoires with fewer than 30,000 or more than 120,000 public chains were left out of co-occurrence clustering, as were about five repertoires with anomalous nucleotide sharing. The table comes from immuneACCESS by way of TCRdb, which keeps in-frame sequences with V and J called. Part of the clones is missing from these tables; in studies checked, under half for an unresolved V gene and the rest for unknown reasons. Clone size and the V and J calls come from that table; the DNA yielded D and trimming. The sample table contains some 140,000 clones; only one count was recorded for around 84% of them. Of the sample, around 5.6% falls within the top ten clones.

According to the germline V gene, CDR1 reads MNHNS and CDR2 reads SASEGT. Taken from cysteine to phenylalanine, the CDR3 has 16 residues. Only the CDR3 region is kept as DNA, spanning 48 bases read in frame from base 1. V and J lose 1 base and 3 bases, and a span of 10 bases separates them. Overall results and qualifications from the work: A further reported finding was that TCR beta sequences accurately predicted the HLA-A and HLA-B alleles for most subjects in the first cohort. Sequencing depth was assumed to be roughly uniform across donors in the presence/absence analyses, though that assumption may not hold. At a false discovery rate of 0.05, a later analysis linked approximately 18,000 TCR beta sequences to specific HLA alleles. A later genetic analysis reported fewer N-insertions in productive TCRs among donors in an Asian-associated ancestry cluster than the roughly 620-donor mean. Some IMGT-functional V segments, including TRBV6-2 and TRBV6-3, could not be distinguished by the 87-base-pair reads and were therefore excluded. The cohort was sequenced for TCR beta chains only, and without alpha or paired-chain data the features that could be detected were limited. A later analysis found that HLA-associated TCR beta chains were more clonally expanded and had lower generation probabilities than equally common non-associated chains. CMV serostatus was the only immune exposure information available for the cohort. HLA typing was unavailable for some donors at each locus, so association tests used only the typed subset. In vitro tests confirmed that a few of the cytomegalovirus-associated TCR beta chains recognize cytomegalovirus antigens. Most CMV-associated TCR beta chains appeared to be HLA-restricted in a later analysis, and the HLA associations seemed to be driven largely by CMV exposure. According to a later analysis, parvovirus B19, influenza, CMV and Epstein-Barr virus appeared linked to several top co-occurrence clusters. In the study, roughly 160 TCR beta chains were listed as associated with cytomegalovirus. In a later genetic analysis, a missense DCLRE1C variant was associated with V-gene and J-gene trimming of TCR beta chains, and the association was replicated in an independent cohort. In an earlier analysis of 587 of the donors, most TCR beta V segments appeared in productive rearrangements about 87% or about 30% of the time, broadly matching IMGT annotations. When HLA alleles, especially DR and DQ, strongly co-occurred, attributing TCR associations to individual alleles was difficult. Correlated functional status among segregating V segments might be attributable to linkage disequilibrium, but an unknown experimental factor could not be ruled out. A later analysis found that TCR association rates varied across HLA loci, with DRB1 alleles showing the most associated TCRs and HLA-C alleles the fewest. Cytomegalovirus status was reported to be diagnosed by the classifier with high specificity and sensitivity in both the original and validation cohorts. While some public TCRs were present in many individuals, most TCR sequences turned up only very rarely across donors. Roughly 15 rarely observed V segments, including chromosome 9 orphons, were excluded from the earlier analysis of a few hundred of the donors because counts were too low. The authors suggested that the approach could potentially be extended to other disease states and immunological phenotypes. A cluster of highly shared sequence variants was judged likely to be a technical artifact of the sequencing pipeline.

To note about this clone: Its antigen specificity is not known. No base-level quality is on record; no much larger clone is a single base apart.

The cohort comprised some 680 healthy bone marrow donors. At the time of sampling, all cohort members were nominally healthy, though unrecorded immune exposures were likely present. The donor was CMV seropositive and was included in the group of 250 to 300 seropositive cohort members. Every donor gave a peripheral blood sample, and the peripheral blood mononuclear cells from that sample were used for TCR beta sequencing. Genomic DNA was extracted from the blood cell samples with the Qiagen DNeasy Blood Extraction Kit. The specimen sequenced was PBMCs. The receptor chain draws on TRBV6-1 and TRBJ1-6, with the D gene uncertain. The sequence derives from a middle-aged woman in good health and CMV-seropositive. The CDR3 is CASSEDYRIYNSPLHF. The DNA reads TGTGCCAGCAGTGAAGACTACCGGATCTATAATTCACCCCTCCACTTT.